Listed here are 18 T cell receptor beta chains from one sample, sequenced in a study of cytomegalovirus exposure and HLA in healthy donors. Use of 60 Vbeta and 13 Jbeta primers characterized the PCR. TCRdb keeps only in-frame clones here, not all; method: immunoSEQ multiplex PCR. The sample gives about 190,000 clones, 79% of which show up once; 1.5% to 2% is in the top ten. Sequencing input: PBMCs. These receptors all come from a woman aged 18-29 years in good health and CMV-seronegative.

The V call is TRBV7-8, the J call TRBJ2-1; TRBD2 matches 10 bases. In germline, CDR1 is SGHVS, CDR2 FQNEAQ. Trimming cost V 3 bases and J 6 bases; bases outside gene matches: 8. The CDR3 has 16 amino acids. The CDR3 reads CASSLGAGGPINEQFF. Written as DNA, the CDR3 is TGTGCCAGCAGCTTGGGAGCGGGAGGGCCGATCAATGAGCAGTTCTTC.

The chain combines TRBV2 with TRBJ1-5; 11 nucleotides align to TRBD1. V shed 7 bases, J shed 0 bases, and the junction held 2 bases outside the gene matches. The CDR3 loop spans 15 amino acids. CDR1 is SNHLY, CDR2 FYNNEI, per germline. CDR3 loop: CASTGTGGSNQPQHF. In DNA form, the CDR3 reads TGTGCCAGCACTGGGACAGGGGGTAGCAATCAGCCCCAGCATTTT.

The chain carries TRBV27 and TRBJ2-6, with D maybe TRBD1 (8 bases). Germline V lookup: CDR1 MNHEY, CDR2 SMNVEV (reference sequence). Trimming took off 3 bases at V and 0 bases at J, with 18 bases between the two ends. The CDR3 is 19 amino acids. CDR3 nucleotides: TGTGCCAGCAGTTTTTACAGGGGGAGGGCCGCCTCTGGGGCCAACGTCCTGACTTTC. The encoded protein is CASSFYRGRAASGANVLTF.

The chain carries TRBV19 and TRBJ2-3, with a possible D match to TRBD2 (6 bases). V dropped 7 bases and J dropped 0 bases, with 11 bases sitting between them. Germline CDR1 reads LNHDA; CDR2 reads SQIVND (reference sequence). This CDR3 has 14 residues. Here the CDR3 reads CASKSGTSTDTQYF. As DNA, the CDR3 is TGTGCCAGTAAGTCCGGGACTAGCACAGATACGCAGTATTTT. Full variable domain (outside the CDR3, taken from reference TRBV19 and TRBJ2-3): DGGITQSPKYLFRKEGQNVTLSCEQNLNHDAMYWYRQDPGQGLRLIYYSQIVNDFQKGDIAEGYSVSREKKESFPLTVTSAQKNPTAFYLCASKSGTSTDTQYFGPGTRLTVL.

This clone turned up a few times. This chain connects TRBV30 to TRBJ1-5, with D possibly being TRBD1 (6 bases). Germline loops: CDR1 GTSNPN, CDR2 SVGIG (reference sequence). The CDR3 contains 16 residues. V lost 0 bases and J 2 bases, leaving 14 bases between the germline ends. The CDR3 is CAWSVLGAGGNQPQHF. Here the CDR3 DNA reads TGTGCCTGGAGTGTATTGGGGGCTGGGGGCAATCAGCCCCAGCATTTT.

The chain has TRBV5-6 and TRBJ1-6; D remains unclear. Germline V gene data show CDR1 as SGHDT and CDR2 as YYEEEE. The V end was cut by 4 bases, the J end by 14 bases, with 19 bases between. The CDR3 consists of 14 residues. CDR3 in amino acids: CASSRTEILKSLHF. CDR3 DNA: TGTGCCAGCAGCCGAACCGAGATCTTAAAGTCCCTCCACTTT.

The chain uses TRBV9 and TRBJ1-4; D remains unclear. V was pared by 0 bases and J by 12 bases, with 6 bases between. Germline V gives CDR1 SGDLS, CDR2 YYNGEE. This CDR3 region has 11 residues. CDR3 residues: CASSVDEELFF. The CDR3 DNA is TGTGCCAGCAGCGTAGACGAGGAACTGTTTTTT.

The V gene is TRBV11-1, the J gene TRBJ1-1; D not certain. The length of the CDR3 is 13 residues. The germline V gene has CDR1 SGHAT and CDR2 FQDESV (reference sequence). Trimming took off 4 bases at V and 5 bases at J, with 11 bases between the two ends. CDR3 bases: TGTGCCAGCAGCTCGCGCGAATATACTGAAGCTTTCTTT. Protein: CASSSREYTEAFF.

The chain is built from TRBV7-9 and TRBJ2-3, with 8 bases that match TRBD1. The J segment lost 4 bases and the V segment lost 10 bases, leaving 4 bases of the junction unmatched. From germline, CDR1 is SEHNR and CDR2 FQNEAQ (reference sequence). CDR3 size: 12 residues. CDR3 DNA sequence: TGTGCCATCGACAGGGGCGCAGATACGCAGTATTTT. Protein sequence: CAIDRGADTQYF.

The chain recombines TRBV19 with TRBJ1-5, with 9 bases that match TRBD1. Looked up from germline, CDR1 is LNHDA and CDR2 is SQIVND (reference sequence). The CDR3 contains 16 residues. J was trimmed by 5 bases and V by 5 bases; bases with no gene match: 10. The CDR3 spells CASSFRTGALDQPQHF. Written as DNA, the CDR3 is TGTGCCAGTAGTTTCAGGACAGGGGCCCTCGATCAGCCCCAGCATTTT.

The gene calls are TRBV6-1 and TRBJ2-7; 9 nucleotides agree with TRBD2. V was pared by 2 bases and J by 4 bases, with 6 bases of the junction left unmatched. This CDR3 is built from 15 residues. Germline loops: CDR1 MNHNS, CDR2 SASEGT. CDR3 nucleotide sequence: TGTGCCAGCAGTGAACGGAGTAGCGGGAGATACGAGCAGTACTTC. Its translation is CASSERSSGRYEQYF.

This rearrangement joins TRBV25-1 to TRBJ1-1; no reliable D call. V lost 3 bases and J 3 bases, leaving 14 bases between the germline ends. Germline CDR1 is MGHDK and CDR2 is SYGVNS. The CDR3 consists of 15 residues. Written as DNA, the CDR3 is TGTGCCAGCAGTGAGGCAGGAAATAGTTACACTGAAGCTTTCTTT. It codes for CASSEAGNSYTEAFF.

This clone was observed a handful of times. This chain connects TRBV5-4 to TRBJ2-5, with 9 bases lining up with TRBD2. The J call is doubtful: the DNA matches TRBJ2-7 better. The CDR3 runs to 16 residues. Germline CDR1 and CDR2: SGHNT and YYREEE (reference sequence). CDR3 amino acids: CASSLELAGGPDEQYF. The CDR3, as DNA: TGTGCCAGCAGCTTGGAGTTGGCGGGAGGGCCAGACGAGCAGTACTTC.

The chain links TRBV15 to TRBJ1-5, with TRBD1 matching over 7 bases. The CDR3 runs 15 residues. From germline, CDR1 is LNHNV and CDR2 YYDKDF (reference sequence). The ends lost 4 bases at V and 3 bases at J; junction bases unmatched: 6. DNA for the CDR3: TGTGCCACCAGCAAGGGGACAGAGTCCAATCAGCCCCAGCATTTT. This translates into CATSKGTESNQPQHF.

Remarks on this clone: The CDR3 ends on some other residue instead of the conserved phenylalanine or tryptophan, so this is likely a read error. This CDR3 is CASSRAGGGPSEQYL. CDR3 nucleotides: TGTGCCAGCAGCCGGGCGGGCGGGGGGCCGTCAGAGCAGTACCTC. The chain employs TRBV9 and TRBJ2-7; 8 nucleotides agree with TRBD2. The junction had 13 bases not matched to a gene; V was cut back by 4 bases and J by 7 bases. The CDR3 extends over 15 amino acids. CDR1 is SGDLS and CDR2 is YYNGEE in the germline V gene.

J is TRBJ2-3 and V is TRBV2, with D possibly matching TRBD1 (5 bases). Deletions cut 3 bases from V and 9 bases from J, with 10 bases between. Germline V lookup: CDR1 SNHLY, CDR2 FYNNEI. The CDR3 spans 12 residues. The CDR3 coding sequence is TGTGCCAGCAGTGAGGGCAGGACAACGCAGTATTTT. Protein: CASSEGRTTQYF. The variable domain in full, completed from reference TRBV2 and TRBJ2-3, reads EPEVTQTPSHQVTQMGQEVILRCVPISNHLYFYWYRQILGQKVEFLVSFYNNEISEKSEIFDDQFSVERPDGSNFTLKIRSTKLEDSAMYFCASSEGRTTQYFGPGTRLTVL.

The rearrangement uses TRBV15 and TRBJ2-7; possibly TRBD1 for D (6 bases). Germline CDR1 and CDR2: LNHNV and YYDKDF (reference sequence). CDR3 size: 12 residues. V was cut by 3 bases and J by 12 bases, with 15 bases left in between. The CDR3: CATSRGHSSMYF. For the CDR3, the DNA is TGTGCCACCAGCAGGGGACACTCGAGTATGTACTTC.

The chain joins TRBV30 to TRBJ2-7; D perhaps matches TRBD2 (6 bases). The CDR3 loop spans 15 amino acids. Germline V gene sequence: CDR1 GTSNPN, CDR2 SVGIG (reference sequence). Trimming removed 3 bases at V and 0 bases at J, with 15 bases between. As DNA, the CDR3 is TGTGCCTGGAGCGGCTCTAGCGTCAGCTCCTACGAGCAGTACTTC. Translating it yields CAWSGSSVSSYEQYF.